This T cell receptor (beta chain) was sequenced in a study of regulatory T cells in long-lasting Graves disease. Looking at the study overall: Persistence in Graves' disease denoted antithyroid drug use beyond 5 years alongside positive TSH receptor antibodies.

With regard to this clonotype: Its antigen is not known.

Study conclusions and caveats: The study found lower TCR diversity in persistent Graves' patients than in newly diagnosed ones.

This sample's time point: persistent/refractory GD, antithyroid drugs over 5 years with positive TRAb. Construction of the TCR library relied on RNA isolated from PBMCs. V dropped 3 bases and J dropped 3 bases, with 11 bases sitting between them. The CDR3 runs 15 residues. iRepertoire HTBI primers and Arm-PCR of CDR3 regions built TCR beta libraries. TCRdb re-derived calls from the multiplex PCR reads in MiXCR, one entry per CDR3 protein. There are over 650,000 distinct CDR3 sequences in the sample; 25% to 35% occur only once, and about two fifths lies in the top ten. The source material was peripheral blood mononuclear cells (PBMCs), sampled when the disease was refractory, from a patient treated with antithyroid drugs. V and J are TRBV12-3 or TRBV12-4 and TRBJ1-4; TRBD1 might be the D (6 bases). The sequence was collected from a female donor with Graves disease. CDR3 residues: CASSLLTGPNEKLFF. The DNA of the CDR3 is TGTGCCAGCAGTTTGTTGACAGGCCCTAATGAAAAACTGTTTTTT.